This TCR beta chain came from a study of T cell clones after liver transplantation. Study overall: Immunosuppression withdrawal was tried within 2 years after liver transplantation in this trial. Post-transplant blood was tracked for graft-donor-reactive T cell clones identified in a pre-transplant mixed lymphocyte reaction. Study-wide points: The donor-reactive repertoire was only partly measurable in two subjects, lacking donor cells.

Thawed unstimulated PBMCs were FACS-sorted by CD3, CD4 and CD8 into two populations. CDR3 length equals 15 residues. V was clipped by 2 bases and J by 4 bases, with 12 bases between them. Germline CDR1 MDHEN, CDR2 SYDVKM. Remarks on this clone: Antigen unknown.

Some clones are missing from TCRdb's copy, which holds only in-frame ones; the method was immunoSEQ multiplex PCR. Among about 99,000 clones listed, around 86% were seen once. The V gene is TRBV28, the J gene TRBJ1-5; D gene unclear. The sequencing used CD4+ T cells from blood, collected before liver transplant. This TCR came from a human donor who received a liver transplant. The CDR3 here is CASSLEQARNQPQHF. Written as DNA, the CDR3 is TGTGCCAGCAGTTTAGAGCAGGCAAGGAATCAGCCCCAGCATTTT.